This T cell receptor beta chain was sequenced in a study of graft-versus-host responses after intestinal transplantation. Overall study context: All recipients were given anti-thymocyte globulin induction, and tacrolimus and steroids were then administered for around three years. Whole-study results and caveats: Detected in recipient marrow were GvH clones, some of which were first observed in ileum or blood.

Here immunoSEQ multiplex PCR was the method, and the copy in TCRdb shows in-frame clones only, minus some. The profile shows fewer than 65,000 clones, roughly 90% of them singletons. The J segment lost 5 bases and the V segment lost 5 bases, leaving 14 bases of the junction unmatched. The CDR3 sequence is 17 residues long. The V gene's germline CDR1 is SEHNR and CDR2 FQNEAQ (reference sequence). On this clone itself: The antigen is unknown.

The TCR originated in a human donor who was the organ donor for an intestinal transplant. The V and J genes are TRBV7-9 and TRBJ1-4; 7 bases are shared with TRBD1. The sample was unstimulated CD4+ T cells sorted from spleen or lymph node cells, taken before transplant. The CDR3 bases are TGTGCCAGCAGCCCCGCCAGGGGGGCCTTGCGGAATGAAAAACTGTTTTTT. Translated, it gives CASSPARGALRNEKLFF.